The 31 T cell receptor beta chains reported below all come from one sample, sequenced in a study of cytomegalovirus exposure and HLA in healthy donors. PCR involved 60 Vbeta and 13 Jbeta primers. Generated by immunoSEQ multiplex PCR, the TCRdb table keeps only in-frame clones and is missing some. The top ten clones hold around 1.6% of a sample with 190,000 or so clones, around four fifths of them seen once. The sequenced sample was PBMCs. All receptors derive from a man aged 45-65 years in good health and CMV-seronegative.

The chain uses TRBV19 and TRBJ2-5, with TRBD2 identical over 14 bases. TRBJ2-7 explains the end of the DNA better; the J call may be wrong. The CDR3 totals 18 residues. CDR1 LNHDA and CDR2 SQIVND come from the germline V gene (reference sequence). In nucleotides, the CDR3 is TGTGCCACATCACAACCCGGGACTAGCGGGGGAAACTCCTACGAGCAGTACTTC. It is translated as CATSQPGTSGGNSYEQYF.

CDR3 DNA sequence: TGTGCCAGCAGTACAGCGGGGAAAACCGGGGAGCTGTTTTTT. It translates to CASSTAGKTGELFF. The chain is built from TRBV2 and TRBJ2-2; 7 nucleotides align to TRBD2. J gave up 5 bases and V 5 bases, and 5 bases lay outside the gene matches. The CDR3 is 14 residues long. Germline CDR1 reads SNHLY; CDR2 reads FYNNEI.

V and J are TRBV7-9 and TRBJ2-5; 14 bases match TRBD2. CDR3 size: 16 residues. Germline lookup yields CDR1 SEHNR and CDR2 FQNEAQ (reference sequence). V was pared by 3 bases and J by 5 bases, with 5 bases of the junction left unmatched. CDR3 in amino acids: CASSFGTSGGLETQYF. CDR3 nucleotides: TGTGCCAGCAGCTTTGGGACTAGCGGGGGTTTGGAGACCCAGTACTTC.

The chain employs TRBV6-5 and TRBJ1-5; possible D gene TRBD1, 6 bases. CDR1 is MNHEY and CDR2 is SVGAGI in the germline V gene. Between the trimmed V and J ends, which lost 10 bases and 2 bases, there was a span of 18 bases. The CDR3 is 15 residues long. CDR3 DNA: TGTGCCACAATGGGGGGGGGCACGGGCAATCAGCCCCAGCATTTT. Residues: CATMGGGTGNQPQHF.

The V gene is TRBV19, the J gene TRBJ1-5; TRBD1 matches 7 bases. Germline V lookup: CDR1 LNHDA, CDR2 SQIVND (reference sequence). The V segment lost 7 bases and the J segment 4 bases; nucleotides outside the gene matches: 4. The CDR3 contains 13 residues. The DNA of the CDR3 is TGTGCCAGTACCGACAGGGAAAATCAGCCCCAGCATTTT. This encodes CASTDRENQPQHF.

V usage is TRBV9 and J usage is TRBJ2-7; TRBD2 aligns across 7 bases. Trimming removed 1 base from V and 6 bases from J; junction bases left unmatched: 10. The length of the CDR3 is 15 residues. The V gene's germline CDR1 is SGDLS and CDR2 YYNGEE. CDR3 coding DNA: TGTGCCAGCAGCGTATTCGGCGGGGGACCCCTCGAGCAGTACTTC. Translated: CASSVFGGGPLEQYF.

The chain links TRBV7-8 to TRBJ2-1; TRBD1 agrees at 11 bases. The germline V gene has CDR1 SGHVS and CDR2 FQNEAQ. J gave up 9 bases and V 0 bases, and 13 bases lay outside the gene matches. The length of the CDR3 is 18 residues. The CDR3 bases are TGTGCCAGCAGCTTAGCCTGGACAGGGGGCTCCCTGAGGGGTGAGCAGTTCTTC. Encoded protein: CASSLAWTGGSLRGEQFF.

The rearrangement uses TRBV6-5 and TRBJ1-1, with a tentative D call TRBD1 (6 bases). Deletions cut 3 bases from V and 6 bases from J, with 14 bases between. The CDR3 is 14 residues long. Germline CDR1 MNHEY, CDR2 SVGAGI. DNA of the CDR3: TGTGCCAGCAGTTATTTTCCAGGGGCGGCTGAAGCTTTCTTT. Amino acids: CASSYFPGAAEAFF.

J is TRBJ2-7 and V is TRBV18; D may be TRBD1 (7 bases). The CDR3 consists of 13 residues. The germline V gene has CDR1 KGHSH and CDR2 LQKENI. Trimming removed 6 bases at V and 5 bases at J, with 14 bases between. In DNA form, the CDR3 reads TGTGCCAGCTCTCCCGACAGGGAGGACGAGCAGTACTTC. Residues: CASSPDREDEQYF.

The chain carries TRBV28 and TRBJ2-2; 9 bases align to TRBD1. The junction had 7 bases not matched to a gene; V was cut back by 6 bases and J by 5 bases. The CDR3 loop spans 15 amino acids. The germline CDR1 and CDR2 sequences are MDHEN and SYDVKM. CDR3: CASRTGQGWTGELFF. CDR3 nucleotide sequence: TGTGCCAGCAGAACTGGACAGGGGTGGACCGGGGAGCTGTTTTTT.

J is TRBJ2-7 and V is TRBV6-5, with 7 bases fitting TRBD1. CDR3 length: 14 amino acids. CDR1 is MNHEY, CDR2 SVGAGI, per germline. The V segment lost 2 bases and the J segment 2 bases; nucleotides outside the gene matches: 3. CDR3 nucleotide sequence: TGTGCCAGCAGTTACATTGGGACAGCCTACGAGCAGTACTTC. Protein sequence: CASSYIGTAYEQYF.

The chain couples TRBV6-6 to TRBJ2-7, with 7 bases fitting TRBD2. Trimming at V came to 5 bases and at J to 3 bases, leaving 10 bases not matched to a gene. CDR3 length: 15 amino acids. Germline V lookup: CDR1 MNHNY, CDR2 SVGAGI (reference sequence). The CDR3 region has the DNA TGTGCCAGCAGTCCCCTTTTTGGGAGGGACTACGAGCAGTACTTC. It translates to CASSPLFGRDYEQYF.

This chain uses TRBV5-1 with TRBJ1-2, with D tentatively TRBD1 (6 bases). The CDR3 extends over 15 amino acids. Trimming took 4 bases from V and 10 from J, leaving 23 bases between them. Germline CDR1 is SGHRS and CDR2 is YFSETQ. This CDR3 reads CASSREAGTPSDYTF. CDR3 DNA: TGCGCCAGCAGCCGGGAAGCCGGGACACCCTCAGACTACACCTTC.

This sequence joins TRBV5-1 and TRBJ1-2; no reliable D call. Trimming took off 0 bases at V and 8 bases at J, with 14 bases between the two ends. The CDR3 is made up of 14 amino acids. CDR1 is SGHRS and CDR2 is YFSETQ in the germline V gene. In nucleotides, the CDR3 is TGCGCCAGCAGCTTGGTGGATTCGGGTAGGGGCTACACCTTC. Translating gives CASSLVDSGRGYTF.

The rearrangement links TRBV5-1 to TRBJ2-3; 9 bases agree with TRBD1. The CDR3 has 15 residues. The V gene's germline CDR1 is SGHRS and CDR2 YFSETQ. With 4 bases clipped from V and 2 bases from J, the junction kept 5 bases outside the gene matches. CDR3 nucleotide sequence: TGCGCCAGCAGCCGGACAGGGGCAACCACAGATACGCAGTATTTT. Its translation is CASSRTGATTDTQYF.

The chain employs TRBV11-3 and TRBJ1-5; 7 bases match TRBD1. The length of the CDR3 is 16 residues. From germline, CDR1 is SGHNT and CDR2 YENEEA. With 9 bases clipped from V and 0 bases from J, the junction kept 11 bases outside the gene matches. Here the CDR3 DNA reads TGTGCCAGAAGAGATGACACAGGGGATAGCAATCAGCCCCAGCATTTT. Protein: CARRDDTGDSNQPQHF.

The chain carries TRBV6-5 and TRBJ1-5, with no clear D. The CDR3 is made up of 13 amino acids. CDR1 and CDR2 from the germline V gene are MNHEY and SVGAGI. Trimming shortened V by 6 bases and J by 0 bases, and 6 bases separated the two germline ends. CDR3 DNA: TGTGCCAGCAGGCGGAATAGCAATCAGCCCCAGCATTTT. Translating it yields CASRRNSNQPQHF.

The rearrangement joins TRBV13 to TRBJ1-2, with D unresolved. The CDR3 is 14 residues long. Trimming removed 2 bases at V and 4 bases at J, with 11 bases between. The germline gives CDR1 PRHDT, CDR2 FYEKMQ (reference sequence). The CDR3 protein is CASSLLAAPYGYTF. CDR3 coding DNA: TGTGCCAGCAGCTTATTAGCTGCCCCCTATGGCTACACCTTC.

This chain uses TRBV2 with TRBJ1-5; TRBD1 is a possible D gene (5 bases). This CDR3 has 15 amino acids. Trimming left V 0 bases short and J 3 bases short, with 9 bases between. Germline-derived CDR1 and CDR2 are SNHLY and FYNNEI. The CDR3 reads CASSEAGGVNQPQHF. CDR3 DNA: TGTGCCAGCAGTGAAGCGGGGGGAGTCAATCAGCCCCAGCATTTT.

The chain combines TRBV28 with TRBJ1-1; 7 positions agree with TRBD1. The length of the CDR3 is 15 residues. The V segment lost 7 bases and the J segment 4 bases; nucleotides outside the gene matches: 12. In germline, CDR1 is MDHEN, CDR2 SYDVKM. As DNA, the CDR3 is TGTGCCAGCACTCAACTCACAGGGGTGGGCACTGAAGCTTTCTTT. Its protein is CASTQLTGVGTEAFF.

The rearrangement links TRBV29-1 to TRBJ1-2; D possibly corresponds to TRBD1 (5 bases). Trimming pared 0 bases from V and 8 bases from J, leaving 16 bases between. Germline assignment: CDR1 SQVTM and CDR2 ANQGSEA. The CDR3 spans 14 residues. In DNA form, the CDR3 reads TGCAGCGTTGAAGATCCGGGCCGGAGGGGCGGCTACACCTTC. Its translation: CSVEDPGRRGGYTF.

This sequence joins TRBV27 and TRBJ2-1, with D possibly being TRBD2 (5 bases). From germline, CDR1 is MNHEY and CDR2 SMNVEV (reference sequence). Trimming removed 3 bases at V and 0 bases at J, with 9 bases between. CDR3 length equals 15 residues. CDR3 nucleotides: TGTGCCAGCAGTTTCGTAGCGCCCTCCTACAATGAGCAGTTCTTC. This gives the protein CASSFVAPSYNEQFF.

This chain links TRBV19 with TRBJ1-2; TRBD1 aligns across 7 bases. The CDR3 is 13 amino acids. The germline V gene encodes CDR1 LNHDA and CDR2 SQIVND (reference sequence). The trim removed 6 bases at V and 4 bases at J, leaving 5 bases unmatched. The CDR3 reads CASSPGQIYGYTF. The CDR3 DNA reads as TGTGCCAGTAGCCCGGGACAGATCTATGGCTACACCTTC.

The gene calls are TRBV19 and TRBJ2-7; 10 bases map to TRBD2. This CDR3 comprises 14 residues. Trimming cost V 5 bases and J 3 bases; bases outside gene matches: 4. The V gene's germline CDR1 is LNHDA and CDR2 SQIVND (reference sequence). The CDR3 here is CASSDVAGGYEQYF. CDR3 sequence (DNA): TGTGCCAGTAGTGACGTAGCGGGGGGCTACGAGCAGTACTTC.

This clone came up a few times. This chain uses TRBV5-4 with TRBJ2-7; 11 bases line up with TRBD2. J was trimmed by 4 bases and V by 4 bases; bases with no gene match: 4. There are 14 residues in the CDR3. Germline loops: CDR1 SGHNT, CDR2 YYREEE (reference sequence). In nucleotides, the CDR3 is TGTGCCAGCAGCCCCGCTAGCGGGGGGTACGAGCAGTACTTC. This sequence encodes CASSPASGGYEQYF.

The chain joins TRBV5-6 to TRBJ1-1; 7 bases map to TRBD1. With V trimmed by 2 bases and J by 2 bases, 6 bases remained unmatched. Germline loops: CDR1 SGHDT, CDR2 YYEEEE. CDR3 length equals 15 residues. CDR3 amino acids: CASSFLDRLNTEAFF. The CDR3, as DNA: TGTGCCAGCAGCTTTCTGGACAGGTTAAACACTGAAGCTTTCTTT.

The genes are TRBV7-2 and TRBJ2-7; D unresolved. Germline V gene lookup returns CDR1 SGHTA and CDR2 FQGNSA. Trimming left V 4 bases short and J 0 bases short, with 13 bases between. The CDR3 consists of 15 residues. The CDR3 sequence is CASSSARLTSYEQYF. The CDR3 bases are TGTGCCAGCAGCTCTGCTAGGTTGACCTCCTACGAGCAGTACTTC.

CDR3 DNA: TGTGCCAGCTCACCACGACAGACAGAGAACACCGGGGAGCTGTTTTTT. This encodes CASSPRQTENTGELFF. The chain uses TRBV18 and TRBJ2-2; D perhaps matches TRBD1 (5 bases). This CDR3 comprises 16 residues. Looked up from germline, CDR1 is KGHSH and CDR2 is LQKENI. The V gene lost 1 base and the J gene lost 1 base, with 10 bases spanning the gap.

The chain carries TRBV30 and TRBJ2-7; 9 positions agree with TRBD1. CDR1 GTSNPN and CDR2 SVGIG come from the germline V gene (reference sequence). The CDR3 runs 15 residues. Germline trimming cut 6 bases from V and 2 bases from J; bases unmatched to any gene: 11. The CDR3 DNA sequence: TGTGCCTGTACCTTACGGGACAGGGATACCTACGAGCAGTACTTC. Translated: CACTLRDRDTYEQYF. Looking up the rest from reference TRBV30 and TRBJ2-7 gives the full variable domain: SQTIHQWPATLVQPVGSPLSLECTVEGTSNPNLYWYRQAAGRGLQLLFYSVGIGQISSEVPQNLSASRPQDRQFILSSKKLLLSDSGFYLCACTLRDRDTYEQYFGPGTRLTVT.

The V call is TRBV2, the J call TRBJ2-3, with 9 positions matching TRBD2. V was pared by 4 bases and J by 2 bases, with 7 bases of the junction left unmatched. Per the germline V gene, CDR1 is SNHLY and CDR2 is FYNNEI. This CDR3 is built from 16 residues. CDR3 DNA sequence: TGTGCCAGCAGTGTACCTAGCGGGGCCACCACAGATACGCAGTATTTT. Its protein product is CASSVPSGATTDTQYF.

This chain uses TRBV27 with TRBJ2-5; D gene unclear. This CDR3 contains 12 residues. Trimming stripped 4 bases from V and 3 bases from J, with 6 bases between. Germline V CDR1 and CDR2: MNHEY, SMNVEV (reference sequence). The CDR3 bases are TGTGCCAGCAGTTCCCCAGAAGAGACCCAGTACTTC. Its protein is CASSSPEETQYF.